This T cell receptor (beta chain) came from a study of type 1 and type 2 diabetes patients. Points from the study as a whole: Highly-expanded CD4+ clones were few in type 2 diabetes, median one, about 3.8% of reads. Unmatched age and gender across groups might bias interpretation. Type 1 diabetes repertoires were significantly less diverse than type 2 diabetes ones. Some expanded clones seen only in T1D might occur in additional T2D or control samples.

The CDR3 consists of 13 residues. Trimming took off 6 bases at V and 10 bases at J, with 17 bases between the two ends. Germline assignment: CDR1 LNHDA and CDR2 SQIVND (reference sequence). PCR was run on genomic DNA. The TCR beta CDR3 region was amplified using 30 forward and 13 reverse primers. In TCRdb, the multiplex PCR reads were re-called with MiXCR into one record per CDR3 protein. The data show 280,000 or so distinct CDR3 sequences, approximately 50% seen once. A note on this clonotype: Its antigen is unknown.

The V call is TRBV19, the J call TRBJ2-3; possible D gene TRBD2, 5 bases. Sequenced material: peripheral blood mononuclear cells (PBMCs). The source is a man between 18 and 35 years old with type 2 diabetes. CDR3 DNA: TGTGCCAGTAGGATCCCCGCGACTAATGCGCAGTATTTT. Translated: CASRIPATNAQYF. Based on the CDR3 plus reference TRBV19 and TRBJ2-3, the full variable domain is DGGITQSPKYLFRKEGQNVTLSCEQNLNHDAMYWYRQDPGQGLRLIYYSQIVNDFQKGDIAEGYSVSREKKESFPLTVTSAQKNPTAFYLCASRIPATNAQYFGPGTRLTVL.